This TCR beta chain appears in the sequencing data of a study of blood T cell repertoires in COVID-19. Study-level background: In each case, the material was cDNA or gDNA derived from T cells, B-cell-depleted T cells, or PBMCs.

Some clones are missing from TCRdb's copy, which holds only in-frame ones; the method was immunoSEQ multiplex PCR. The data show over 65,000 clones, with around 80% seen just once and around 9.2% held by the top ten. J lost 5 bases, V lost 3 bases, and 8 bases had no gene match. This CDR3 has 15 residues. Germline CDR1 and CDR2: ENHRY and SYGVKD. The receptor was derived from a human donor in a cohort sampled during active COVID-19. Sequencing was performed on peripheral blood. The V gene is TRBV10-3, the J gene TRBJ1-2; 8 nucleotides agree with TRBD1. CDR3 protein: CAISDSGGGPYGYTF. The CDR3 DNA is TGTGCCATCAGTGACTCAGGGGGCGGCCCTTATGGCTACACCTTC.